This T cell receptor (beta chain) is from a study of T cells after yellow fever vaccination. General study findings and limits: It was a weaker secondary response, yet one that peaked faster, at day 5 versus 15.

V lost 8 bases and J lost 2, with 12 bases in between. Per the germline V gene, CDR1 is MNHEY and CDR2 is SVGEGT. The CDR3 runs to 13 residues. One entry per CDR3 protein results from TCRdb running MiXCR on the 5' RACE reads. The table includes 340,000 or so distinct CDR3 sequences, approximately 12% detected once. A remark on this clonotype: The target antigen is unknown.

The clonotype originates from a man aged 18 to 30 who received the YFV17D yellow fever vaccine. Sequencing was performed on CD4+ T cells sorted from PBMCs, taken 15 days after the yellow fever booster vaccination. The chain employs TRBV6-2 or TRBV6-3 and TRBJ1-2; unclear D gene. This chain's CDR3 is CASLADGNYGYTF. The CDR3 nucleotides read TGTGCCAGCCTAGCGGACGGAAACTATGGCTACACCTTC.